What follows are 4 T cell receptor beta chains derived from one specimen sequenced in a study of tumor-infiltrating lymphocytes in primary liver carcinoma. The tissue used was unsorted bulk material of about 19-34 mg. RNA and DNA were co-extracted from it with the AllPrep DNA/RNA mini kit. Priming with a constant-region primer yielded TCR beta cDNA from about 480 ng total RNA. Generation of the TCR beta libraries relied on three nested multiplex PCR rounds using slightly modified ARM-PCR. The two initial PCR rounds, nine to eleven cycles each, used TRBV1-TRBV30 forward and C-beta reverse primers. Each CDR3 protein gets one entry after TCRdb re-called the multiplex PCR reads with MiXCR. Of roughly 80,000 distinct CDR3 sequences detected, 71% appear once; the ten largest clones hold around 15%. The source material was liver tumor tissue from sampling region 4. Subset specified: tumor region T4, right-lateral pole. All receptors derive from a woman in her sixties with primary liver carcinoma and hepatitis B virus infection.

Points on this clonotype: A single base separates this from a much larger clone, so it may be a read error. The chain is built from TRBV5-4 and TRBJ2-7; D possibly corresponds to TRBD2 (6 bases). Germline V lookup: CDR1 SGHNT, CDR2 YYREEE (reference sequence). CDR3 length: 15 amino acids. CDR3 in amino acids: CAGSPRGGASYEQYF. CDR3 nucleotides: TGTGCCGGCAGCCCCCGCGGCGGGGCCTCCTACGAGCAGTACTTC.

This clonotype was seen just once. This chain links TRBV11-2 with TRBJ2-2; either TRBD1 or TRBD2 may fit D (5 bases each). The CDR3 extends over 13 amino acids. The germline V and J ends were trimmed by 5 bases and 7 bases, with 11 bases remaining between them. The germline V gene encodes CDR1 SGHAT and CDR2 FQNNGV. The CDR3 nucleotides read TGTGCCAGCAGCGTCGGGGCGGGCGGGGAGCTGTTTTTT. Translation gives CASSVGAGGELFF.

With regard to this clonotype: At one of its ends the junction is not consistent with the germline gene, which may arise from a read error. The rearrangement links TRBV28 to TRBJ1-4, with TRBD1 matching 7 bases. The CDR3 covers 14 residues. Germline V gene lookup returns CDR1 MDHEN and CDR2 SYDVKM. CDR3 coding DNA: TGTGCTAGCAGTCCCAAACTCGCGACAGGGAAACTGTTTTTT. This encodes CASSPKLATGKLFF.

The chain uses TRBV6-2 or TRBV6-3 and TRBJ2-7; maybe TRBD1 (6 bases). CDR3 length: 15 residues. The ends were cut back, 5 bases at V and 3 bases at J, with 17 bases in the middle. Germline loops: CDR1 MNHEY, CDR2 SVGEGT. The CDR3 spells CASSTPRQGIYEQYF. CDR3 bases: TGTGCCAGCAGTACCCCACGGCAGGGGATCTACGAGCAGTACTTC.